This T cell receptor (beta chain) was profiled in a study of human T cells and chemical hapten exposure. The germline V gene encodes CDR1 MNHEY and CDR2 SVGAGI. V was clipped by 2 bases and J by 5 bases; unmatched bases: 12. The CDR3 extends over 17 amino acids. Findings and limits, study-wide: Controls had significantly fewer large CDR3 similarity clusters than were formed by expanded TCRs.

TCRdb processed the RACE reads anew with MiXCR; each CDR3 protein has one entry. The sample has about 40,000 distinct CDR3 sequences; approximately 3.3% are singletons. This clonotype was seen many times. Its antigen is still unknown. Time point given: patch test 2, 6 weeks after DPC sensitization. The sample's treatment: therapeutic diphenylcyclopropenone sensitization with weekly scalp DPC. The study drew its donors from alopecia patients who were 18 to 70 years old and suitable for DPC. The chain uses TRBV6-5 and TRBJ1-1; 9 nucleotides agree with TRBD1. The sequences come from whole blood, collected in connection with sensitization to the hapten diphenylcyclopropenone (DPC). This clonotype originated in a man between 35 and 55 years old with alopecia areata. Some clones in this sample may be carry-over from other donors' samples. Written as DNA, the CDR3 is TGTGCCAGCAGTTACACCTTCCACGGACAGGGGCCAACTGAAGCTTTCTTT. Amino acid sequence: CASSYTFHGQGPTEAFF.